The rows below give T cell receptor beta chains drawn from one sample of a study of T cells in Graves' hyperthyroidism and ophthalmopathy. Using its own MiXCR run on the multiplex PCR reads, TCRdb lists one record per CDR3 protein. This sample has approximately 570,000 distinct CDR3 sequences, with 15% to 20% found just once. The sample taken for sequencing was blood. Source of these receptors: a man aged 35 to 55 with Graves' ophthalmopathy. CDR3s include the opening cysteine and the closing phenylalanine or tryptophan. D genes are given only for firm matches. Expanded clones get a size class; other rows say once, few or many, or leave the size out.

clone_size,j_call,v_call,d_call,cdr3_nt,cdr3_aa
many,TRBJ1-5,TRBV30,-,TGTGCCTGGAAACTTCCGGGACAACCAGTGCAGCCCCAGCATTTT,CAWKLPGQPVQPQHF
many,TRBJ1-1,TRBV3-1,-,TGTGCCAGCAGTTGGACAGAAAACACTGAAGCTTTCTTT,CASSWTENTEAFF
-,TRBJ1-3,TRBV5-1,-,TGCGCCAGCAGTCGCCAACAGGGAAACTCTGGAAACACCATATATTTT,CASSRQQGNSGNTIYF
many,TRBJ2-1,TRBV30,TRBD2,TGTGCCTGGAGAGCGGGGGTATCACATGGGCAGTTCTTC,CAWRAGVSHGQFF
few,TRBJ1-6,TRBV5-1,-,TGCGCCAGCAGCCTTCAGGGGAGTCTATCGCCCCTCCACTTT,CASSLQGSLSPLHF
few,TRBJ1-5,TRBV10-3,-,TGTGCCATCAGTGAGTGGGCAGGGAGGCATCAGCCCCAGCATTTT,CAISEWAGRHQPQHF
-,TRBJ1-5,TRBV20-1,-,TGCAGTGCTAGAGGCCTGTCGGAACCTCAGCCCCAGCATTTT,CSARGLSEPQPQHF
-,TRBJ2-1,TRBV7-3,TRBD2,TGTGCCAGCAGCTTAGCGGGAGGGGTTTACAATGAGCAGTTCTTC,CASSLAGGVYNEQFF
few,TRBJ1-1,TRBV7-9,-,TGTGCCAGCGTGAAAGTGTCGGGGACTGAAGCTTTCTTT,CASVKVSGTEAFF
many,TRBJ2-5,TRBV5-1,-,TGCGCCAGCACTCGGGCGGAGACCCAGTACTTC,CASTRAETQYF
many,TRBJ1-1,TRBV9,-,TGTGCCAGCAGCGTAGCCAACGGACGCACCGTAATGAACACTGAAGCTTTCTTT,CASSVANGRTVMNTEAFF
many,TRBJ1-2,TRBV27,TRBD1,TGTGCCAGCAGTTTATCGGCGACAGGGGGGGGCTATGGCTACACCTTC,CASSLSATGGGYGYTF
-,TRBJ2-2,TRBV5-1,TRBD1,TGCGCCAGCAGCTTGGGCAGGACAGGGTATGGCACCGGGGAGCTGTTTTTT,CASSLGRTGYGTGELFF
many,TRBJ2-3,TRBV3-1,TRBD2,TGTGCCAGCAGCCCTAGGACTAGCGGAAAGGAAGATACGCAGTATTTT,CASSPRTSGKEDTQYF
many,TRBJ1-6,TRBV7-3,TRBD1,TGTGCCAGCAGCCCCGGACAGGGCGGTAATTCACCCCTCCACTTT,CASSPGQGGNSPLHF
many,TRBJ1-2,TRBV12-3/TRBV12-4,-,TGTGCCAGCAGTCTAATGGGGACTTCCTACACCTTC,CASSLMGTSYTF
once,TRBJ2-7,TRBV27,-,TGTGCCAGCAGTTTAGAGAGTGGGTACGAGCAGTACTTC,CASSLESGYEQYF
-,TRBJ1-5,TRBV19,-,TGTGCCACAAAGCGTGGGGGGTTTAGCAATCAGCCCCAGCATTTT,CATKRGGFSNQPQHF
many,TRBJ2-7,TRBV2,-,TGTGCCAGCCTCCCGGATAGGGGTACGCACGAGCAGTACTTC,CASLPDRGTHEQYF
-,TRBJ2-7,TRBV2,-,TGTGCCAGCAGCAGACGGACTCACGGCGGGCAGTACTTC,CASSRRTHGGQYF
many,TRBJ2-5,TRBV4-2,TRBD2,TGTGCCAGCAGCCAGGGGGAGGGGCCTCGGGAGACCCAGTACTTC,CASSQGEGPRETQYF
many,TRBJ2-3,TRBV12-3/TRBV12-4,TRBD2,TGTGCCAGCAGTCTCCTTGGCGGTGGTAGCGGGGAGCTCACAGATACGCAGTATTTT,CASSLLGGGSGELTDTQYF
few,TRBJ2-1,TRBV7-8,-,TGTGCCAGCAGCTGGGATACCACAGGGCTGGGTGAGCAGTTCTTC,CASSWDTTGLGEQFF
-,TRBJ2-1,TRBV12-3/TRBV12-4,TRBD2,TGTGCCAGCACGTCGGCGGGGGACCCCAGGAGTGAGCAGTTCTTC,CASTSAGDPRSEQFF
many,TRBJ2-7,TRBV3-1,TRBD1,TGTGCCAGCAGCCAAGATAGAGCAGGACAGGGGGGCTACGAGCAGTACTTC,CASSQDRAGQGGYEQYF
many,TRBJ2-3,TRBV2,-,TGTGCCAGCATCCCATTGACAGATACGCAGTATTTT,CASIPLTDTQYF